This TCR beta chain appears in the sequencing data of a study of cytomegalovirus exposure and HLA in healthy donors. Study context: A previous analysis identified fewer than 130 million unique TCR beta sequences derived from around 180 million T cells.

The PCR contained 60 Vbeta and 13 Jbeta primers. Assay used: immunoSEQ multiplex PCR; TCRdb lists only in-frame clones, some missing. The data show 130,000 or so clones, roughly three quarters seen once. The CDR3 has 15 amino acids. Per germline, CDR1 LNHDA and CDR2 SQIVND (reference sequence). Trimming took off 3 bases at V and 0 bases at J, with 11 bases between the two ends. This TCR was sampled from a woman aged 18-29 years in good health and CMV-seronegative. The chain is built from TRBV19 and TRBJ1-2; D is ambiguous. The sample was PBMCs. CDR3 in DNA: TGTGCCAGTAGTATGGCCGCGGCAGCTAACTATGGCTACACCTTC. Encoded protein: CASSMAAAANYGYTF.